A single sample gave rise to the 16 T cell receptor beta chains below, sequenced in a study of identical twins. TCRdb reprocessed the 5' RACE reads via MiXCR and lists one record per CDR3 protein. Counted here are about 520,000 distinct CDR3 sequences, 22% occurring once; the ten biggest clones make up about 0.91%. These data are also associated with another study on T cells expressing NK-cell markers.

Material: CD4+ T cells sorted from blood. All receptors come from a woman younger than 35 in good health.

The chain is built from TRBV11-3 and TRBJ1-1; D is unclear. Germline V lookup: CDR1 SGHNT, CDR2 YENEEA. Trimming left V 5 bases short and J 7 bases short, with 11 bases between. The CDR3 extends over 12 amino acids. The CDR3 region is CASSPELGEAFF. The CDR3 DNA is TGTGCCAGCAGCCCCGAGCTAGGTGAAGCTTTCTTT.

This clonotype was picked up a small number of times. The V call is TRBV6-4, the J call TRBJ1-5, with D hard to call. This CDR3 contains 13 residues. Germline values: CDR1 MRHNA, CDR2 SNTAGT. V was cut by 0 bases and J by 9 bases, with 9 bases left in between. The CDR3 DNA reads TGTGCCAGCAGTGACTCGTTAGGTGCGCCCCAGCATTTT. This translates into CASSDSLGAPQHF.

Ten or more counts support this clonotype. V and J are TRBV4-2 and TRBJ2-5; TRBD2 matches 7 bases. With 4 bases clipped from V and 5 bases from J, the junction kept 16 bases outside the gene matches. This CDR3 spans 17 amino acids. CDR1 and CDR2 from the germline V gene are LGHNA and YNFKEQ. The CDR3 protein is CASSPPHHTSEGETQYF. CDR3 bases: TGTGCCAGCAGCCCGCCTCATCATACTAGCGAGGGGGAGACCCAGTACTTC.

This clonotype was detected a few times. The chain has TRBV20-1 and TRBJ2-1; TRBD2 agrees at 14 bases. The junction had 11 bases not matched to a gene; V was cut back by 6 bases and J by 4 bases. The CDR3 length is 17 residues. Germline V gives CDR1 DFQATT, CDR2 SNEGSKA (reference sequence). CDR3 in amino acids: CSARTSGRMSEYNEQFF. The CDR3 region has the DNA TGCAGTGCGCGGACTAGCGGGAGGATGTCCGAATACAATGAGCAGTTCTTC.

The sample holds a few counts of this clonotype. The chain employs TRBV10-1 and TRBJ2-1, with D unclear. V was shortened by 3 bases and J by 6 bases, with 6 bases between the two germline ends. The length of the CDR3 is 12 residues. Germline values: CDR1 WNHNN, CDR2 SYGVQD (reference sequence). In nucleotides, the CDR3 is TGCGCCAGCAGTGATTCCCTCAATGAGCAGTTCTTC. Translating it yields CASSDSLNEQFF.

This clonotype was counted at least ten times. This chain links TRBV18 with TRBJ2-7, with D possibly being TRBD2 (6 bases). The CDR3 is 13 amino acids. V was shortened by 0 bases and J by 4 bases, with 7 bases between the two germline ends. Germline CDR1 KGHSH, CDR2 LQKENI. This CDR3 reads CASSPPGGYEQYF. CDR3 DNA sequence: TGTGCCAGCTCACCACCGGGGGGTTACGAGCAGTACTTC.

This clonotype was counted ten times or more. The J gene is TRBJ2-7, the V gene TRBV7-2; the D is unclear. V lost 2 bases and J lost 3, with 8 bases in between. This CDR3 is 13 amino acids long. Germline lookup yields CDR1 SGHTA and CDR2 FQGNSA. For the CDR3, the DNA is TGTGCCAGCAGCTTAAATACCTACTACGAGCAGTACTTC. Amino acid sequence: CASSLNTYYEQYF.

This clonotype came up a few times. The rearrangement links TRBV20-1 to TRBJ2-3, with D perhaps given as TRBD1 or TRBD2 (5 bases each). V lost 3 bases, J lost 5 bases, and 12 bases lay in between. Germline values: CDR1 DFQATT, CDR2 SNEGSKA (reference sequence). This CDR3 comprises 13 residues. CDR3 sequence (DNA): TGCAGTGCTAGCGGGACGACCGTAGATACGCAGTATTTT. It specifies CSASGTTVDTQYF.

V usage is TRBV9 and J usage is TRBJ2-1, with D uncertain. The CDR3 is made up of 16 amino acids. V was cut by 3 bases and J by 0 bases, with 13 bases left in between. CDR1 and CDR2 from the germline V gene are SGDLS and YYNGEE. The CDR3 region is CASSAPQRLSYNEQFF. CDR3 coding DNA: TGTGCCAGCAGCGCCCCTCAGCGCCTCTCCTACAATGAGCAGTTCTTC.

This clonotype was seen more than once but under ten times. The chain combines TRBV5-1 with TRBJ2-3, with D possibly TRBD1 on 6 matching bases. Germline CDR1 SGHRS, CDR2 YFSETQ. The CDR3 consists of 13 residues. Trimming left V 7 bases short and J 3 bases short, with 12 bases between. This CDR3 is CASSNRATDTQYF. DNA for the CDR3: TGCGCCAGCTCTAACAGGGCAACAGATACGCAGTATTTT.

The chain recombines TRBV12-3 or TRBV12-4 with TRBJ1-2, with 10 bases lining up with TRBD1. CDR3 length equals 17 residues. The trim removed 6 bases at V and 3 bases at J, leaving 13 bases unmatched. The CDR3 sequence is CASSPTLGTGDYYGYTF. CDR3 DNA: TGTGCCAGCAGCCCTACTTTGGGGACAGGGGATTACTATGGCTACACCTTC.

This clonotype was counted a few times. CDR3: CASSLDATDNQPQHF. CDR3 nucleotides: TGCGCCAGCAGCTTGGATGCGACAGATAATCAGCCCCAGCATTTT. The J gene is TRBJ1-5, the V gene TRBV5-1; D may be TRBD1 (5 bases). Trimming removed 0 bases at V and 4 bases at J, with 11 bases between. The CDR3 totals 15 residues. The germline gives CDR1 SGHRS, CDR2 YFSETQ.

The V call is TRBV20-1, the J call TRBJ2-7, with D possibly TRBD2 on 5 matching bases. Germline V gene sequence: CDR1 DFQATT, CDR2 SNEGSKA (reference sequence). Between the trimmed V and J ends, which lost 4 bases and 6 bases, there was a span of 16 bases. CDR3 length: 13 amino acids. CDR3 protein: CSATLTIATEQYF. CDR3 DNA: TGCAGTGCTACCCTTACAATAGCGACCGAGCAGTACTTC.

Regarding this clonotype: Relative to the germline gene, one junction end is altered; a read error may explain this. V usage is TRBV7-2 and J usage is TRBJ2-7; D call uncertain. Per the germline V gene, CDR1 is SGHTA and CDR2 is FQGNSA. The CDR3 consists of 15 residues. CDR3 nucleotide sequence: TGTGCCAGCAGCCCTGGGTGGAGCCCCAACTACGGGCAGTACTTC. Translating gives CASSPGWSPNYGQYF.

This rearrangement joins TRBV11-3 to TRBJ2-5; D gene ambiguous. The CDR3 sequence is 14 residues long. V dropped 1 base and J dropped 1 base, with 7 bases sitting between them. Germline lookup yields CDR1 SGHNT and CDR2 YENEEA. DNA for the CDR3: TGTGCCAGCAGCTTAGGGACCTTCCAAGAGACCCAGTACTTC. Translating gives CASSLGTFQETQYF.

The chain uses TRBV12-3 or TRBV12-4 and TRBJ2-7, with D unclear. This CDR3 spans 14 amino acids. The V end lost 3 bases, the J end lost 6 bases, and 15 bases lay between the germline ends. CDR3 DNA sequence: TGTGCCAGCAGTTTGGACGGGCTGGGCCGCGAGCAGTACTTC. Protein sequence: CASSLDGLGREQYF.